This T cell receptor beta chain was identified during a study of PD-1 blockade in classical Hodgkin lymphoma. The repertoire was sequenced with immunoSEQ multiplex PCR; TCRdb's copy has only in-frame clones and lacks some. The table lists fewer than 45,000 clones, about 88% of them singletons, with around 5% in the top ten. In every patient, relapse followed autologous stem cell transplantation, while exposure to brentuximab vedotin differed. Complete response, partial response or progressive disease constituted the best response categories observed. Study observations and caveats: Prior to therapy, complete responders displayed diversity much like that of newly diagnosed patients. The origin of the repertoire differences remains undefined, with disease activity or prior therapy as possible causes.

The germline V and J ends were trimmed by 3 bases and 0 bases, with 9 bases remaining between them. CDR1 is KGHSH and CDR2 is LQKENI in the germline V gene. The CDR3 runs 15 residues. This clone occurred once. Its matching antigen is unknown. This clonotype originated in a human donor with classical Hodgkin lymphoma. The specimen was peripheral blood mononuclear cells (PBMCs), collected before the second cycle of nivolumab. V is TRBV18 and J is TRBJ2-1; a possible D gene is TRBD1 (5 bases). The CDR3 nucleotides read TGTGCCAGCTCACCTCTGGGGCACTCCTACAATGAGCAGTTCTTC. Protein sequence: CASSPLGHSYNEQFF.